This passage covers 10 T cell receptor beta chains from one sample sequenced in a study of cytomegalovirus exposure and HLA in healthy donors (dated by TCRdb to 2016 to 2017). To prepare the library, the immunoSEQ multiplex PCR assay was applied. TCRdb re-hosts the immuneACCESS table, in-frame sequences only. Its copies lack some clones; in the studies checked, an unresolved V gene accounts for under half of them, and the cause for the rest is not known. The sample contains over 85,000 clones, about 95% of them found a single time. 0.7% to 0.9% of the sample is taken by the ten largest. The sequencing sample was made of PBMCs. These receptors all stem from a woman aged 18-29 years in good health and CMV-seronegative.

The CDR3 DNA reads as TGTGCCAGTAGTATAGGTTCAGGGATGAATCAGCCCCAGCATTTT. Amino acid sequence: CASSIGSGMNQPQHF. The J gene is TRBJ1-5, the V gene TRBV19; weak D call: TRBD1 (5 bases). Germline CDR1 reads LNHDA; CDR2 reads SQIVND (reference sequence). The germline V and J ends were trimmed by 1 base and 4 bases, with 11 bases remaining between them. The CDR3 spans 15 residues. Full variable domain (missing parts from reference TRBV19 and TRBJ1-5): DGGITQSPKYLFRKEGQNVTLSCEQNLNHDAMYWYRQDPGQGLRLIYYSQIVNDFQKGDIAEGYSVSREKKESFPLTVTSAQKNPTAFYLCASSIGSGMNQPQHFGDGTRLSIL.

The chain joins TRBV23-1 to TRBJ1-1; 7 bases are shared with TRBD1. TRBV23-1 is labeled an ORF, and its function is uncertain. The CDR3 has 13 amino acids. V lost 10 bases, J lost 7 bases, and 12 bases stayed unmatched. The CDR3 DNA sequence: TGCGCCACGTCTGAGGGACAGACTTTTGAAGCTTTCTTT. This sequence encodes CATSEGQTFEAFF.

Concerning this clone itself: At one of its ends the junction is not consistent with the germline gene, which may arise from a read error. Here the CDR3 reads CASSQDSFQPQHF. The CDR3 DNA sequence: TGTGCTAGCAGCCAGGACAGCTTTCAGCCCCAGCATTTT. The rearrangement uses TRBV7-7 and TRBJ1-5; maybe TRBD1 (6 bases). The CDR3 loop spans 13 amino acids. The V gene's germline CDR1 is SSHAT and CDR2 FNYEAQ (reference sequence).

Written as DNA, the CDR3 is TGTGCCAGCTCGTGGGGACAGACAGATACGCAGTATTTT. It codes for CASSWGQTDTQYF. The V and J genes are TRBV7-9 and TRBJ2-3, with 7 nucleotides matching TRBD1. Losses at the gene ends were 8 bases for V and 3 bases for J; bases not matched to a gene: 5. Per the germline V gene, CDR1 is SEHNR and CDR2 is FQNEAQ (reference sequence). The CDR3 is made up of 13 amino acids.

The chain has TRBV19 and TRBJ2-3; D unclear. Deletions cut 6 bases from V and 0 bases from J, with 13 bases between. Germline CDR1 is LNHDA and CDR2 is SQIVND (reference sequence). The CDR3 contains 15 residues. This chain's CDR3 is CASRRGYSSTDTQYF. Written as DNA, the CDR3 is TGTGCCAGTAGGAGAGGATACTCTAGCACAGATACGCAGTATTTT.

The rearrangement joins TRBV14 to TRBJ1-1; D gene unclear. Looked up from germline, CDR1 is SGHDN and CDR2 is FVKESK. The CDR3 has 10 amino acids. The ends were cut back, 9 bases at V and 10 bases at J, with 12 bases in the middle. CDR3 region: CARCVRRAFF. CDR3 nucleotides: TGTGCCAGATGTGTTCGTCGAGCTTTCTTT.

The sample holds one count of this clone. This chain connects TRBV5-4 to TRBJ1-2; weak D call: TRBD1 (5 bases). Germline loops: CDR1 SGHNT, CDR2 YYREEE (reference sequence). V dropped 1 base and J dropped 7 bases, with 11 bases sitting between them. This CDR3 contains 13 residues. CDR3 bases: TGTGCCAGCAGCTTGACCGGGGGTTCTGGCTACACCTTC. Protein product: CASSLTGGSGYTF.

The rearrangement joins TRBV6-6 to TRBJ1-4; D unclear. Germline CDR1 reads MNHNY; CDR2 reads SVGAGI (reference sequence). The CDR3 extends over 15 amino acids. The V end lost 6 bases, the J end lost 5 bases, and 16 bases lay between the germline ends. DNA for the CDR3: TGTGCCAGCAGGTCTGAGCCAGGCTCAAATGAAAAACTGTTTTTT. This codes for CASRSEPGSNEKLFF.

This chain links TRBV6-5 with TRBJ1-6; no clear D gene. The ends were cut back, 0 bases at V and 2 bases at J, with 8 bases in the middle. CDR3 size: 16 residues. CDR1 MNHEY and CDR2 SVGAGI come from the germline V gene. The CDR3 DNA follows: TGTGCCAGCAGTTACTCGAGCGGGGCCTATAATTCACCCCTCCACTTT. Residues: CASSYSSGAYNSPLHF.

This clone has more than one count but fewer than ten. The chain uses TRBV14 and TRBJ1-2; D gene ambiguous. Germline CDR1 is SGHDN and CDR2 is FVKESK. V shed 4 bases and J shed 7 bases, with 13 bases lying between them. This CDR3 comprises 13 residues. In DNA, the CDR3 is TGTGCCAGCAGCCTAATCGTCCGAGTTGGCTACACCTTC. Encoded protein: CASSLIVRVGYTF. Together with reference TRBV14 and TRBJ1-2, the CDR3 gives the full variable domain: EAGVTQFPSHSVIEKGQTVTLRCDPISGHDNLYWYRRVMGKEIKFLLHFVKESKQDESGMPNNRFLAERTGGTYSTLKVQPAELEDSGVYFCASSLIVRVGYTFGSGTRLTVV.